This is a list of T cell receptor beta chains from one sample in a study of CD8+ T cells in alopecia areata. Produced via immunoSEQ multiplex PCR; TCRdb's table is partial and in-frame only. The sample records 170,000 or so clones, about 71% being singletons. This sample comprised CD4+ T cells sorted from blood, obtained at week 4, from a patient treated with tofacitinib. The receptor source for this set is a human donor with alopecia areata. Both conserved end residues are part of each CDR3. The D gene is left open where the match is weak. Where a row states a size, it is once, few, many or the class of an expanded clone; other rows omit it.

CDR3 | DNA | J | V | size | D
CASSPTSGHNQETQYF | TGTGCCAGCTCACCAACGTCTGGACATAACCAAGAGACCCAGTACTTC | TRBJ2-5 | TRBV18 | . | .
CASSPSQGSGDTQYF | TGTGCCAGCAGCCCCTCACAGGGTTCTGGGGATACGCAGTATTTT | TRBJ2-3 | TRBV4-2 | few | .
CASQGVGQPQHF | TGTGCCAGCCAGGGGGTCGGTCAGCCCCAGCATTTT | TRBJ1-5 | TRBV27 | . | TRBD1
CASSLRDDGYTF | TGTGCCAGCAGCTTAAGAGACGATGGCTACACCTTC | TRBJ1-2 | TRBV7-9 | . | .
CASNNRASSYEQYF | TGTGCCAGTAACAACAGGGCCAGCTCCTACGAGCAGTACTTC | TRBJ2-7 | TRBV19 | . | .
CAWKLAGVNTQYF | TGTGCCTGGAAACTAGCGGGGGTAAATACGCAGTATTTT | TRBJ2-3 | TRBV30 | . | TRBD2
CASSLGFSFSEAFF | TGTGCCAGCAGCCTGGGTTTTAGCTTCTCTGAAGCTTTCTTT | TRBJ1-1 | TRBV5-4 | . | .
CASSPRGGTDTQYF | TGTGCCAGCTCACCCAGAGGGGGCACAGATACGCAGTATTTT | TRBJ2-3 | TRBV18 | . | .
CSVVGQGAGTDTQYF | TGCAGCGTTGTAGGACAGGGGGCAGGTACAGATACGCAGTATTTT | TRBJ2-3 | TRBV29-1 | few | TRBD1
CASSQSYEQYF | TGTGCCAGCAGCCAATCCTACGAGCAGTACTTC | TRBJ2-7 | TRBV2 | . | .
CAWKQGGGETQYF | TGTGCCTGGAAGCAGGGTGGAGGAGAGACCCAGTACTTC | TRBJ2-5 | TRBV30 | . | .
CASSHDTAGLRGNQPQHF | TGTGCCAGCAGCCACGACACGGCGGGGTTAAGGGGGAATCAGCCCCAGCATTTT | TRBJ1-5 | TRBV4-2 | . | .
CASSIAGRGDYGYTF | TGTGCCAGCAGTATAGCCGGACGGGGGGACTATGGCTACACCTTC | TRBJ1-2 | TRBV28 | once | .
CASRLNRWGGGYTF | TGTGCCAGCAGACTGAACAGGTGGGGAGGCGGCTACACCTTC | TRBJ1-2 | TRBV6-5 | . | .
CSVASSNYGYTF | TGCAGCGTTGCCAGCTCTAACTATGGCTACACCTTC | TRBJ1-2 | TRBV29-1 | . | .
CASQGVGDTEAFF | TGTGCCAGCCAGGGAGTCGGGGACACTGAAGCTTTCTTT | TRBJ1-1 | TRBV2 | . | .
CASSPPPRQGKDTQYF | TGTGCCAGCAGCCCACCTCCCAGACAGGGGAAAGATACGCAGTATTTT | TRBJ2-3 | TRBV7-9 | . | TRBD1
CASSPWGRVSSYEQYF | TGCGCCAGCAGCCCCTGGGGCAGGGTCAGCTCCTACGAGCAGTACTTC | TRBJ2-7 | TRBV4-1 | . | .
CASRSGRTSGERMQFF | TGTGCCAGCAGATCCGGAAGGACTAGCGGGGAGAGGATGCAGTTCTTC | TRBJ2-1 | TRBV27 | . | TRBD2
CSVAHEWGDEQYF | TGCAGCGTTGCCCATGAGTGGGGGGACGAGCAGTACTTC | TRBJ2-7 | TRBV29-1 | . | .
CASSLGAQASQETQYF | TGCGCCAGCAGCTTGGGGGCGCAGGCCAGTCAAGAGACCCAGTACTTC | TRBJ2-5 | TRBV5-1 | . | .
CASSLGSGASQETQYF | TGTGCCAGCAGCTTAGGGTCAGGGGCTTCCCAAGAGACCCAGTACTTC | TRBJ2-5 | TRBV11-2 | . | .
CASSLVTGINEQFF | TGTGCCAGCAGCTTAGTAACAGGGATCAATGAGCAGTTCTTC | TRBJ2-1 | TRBV7-2 | . | .